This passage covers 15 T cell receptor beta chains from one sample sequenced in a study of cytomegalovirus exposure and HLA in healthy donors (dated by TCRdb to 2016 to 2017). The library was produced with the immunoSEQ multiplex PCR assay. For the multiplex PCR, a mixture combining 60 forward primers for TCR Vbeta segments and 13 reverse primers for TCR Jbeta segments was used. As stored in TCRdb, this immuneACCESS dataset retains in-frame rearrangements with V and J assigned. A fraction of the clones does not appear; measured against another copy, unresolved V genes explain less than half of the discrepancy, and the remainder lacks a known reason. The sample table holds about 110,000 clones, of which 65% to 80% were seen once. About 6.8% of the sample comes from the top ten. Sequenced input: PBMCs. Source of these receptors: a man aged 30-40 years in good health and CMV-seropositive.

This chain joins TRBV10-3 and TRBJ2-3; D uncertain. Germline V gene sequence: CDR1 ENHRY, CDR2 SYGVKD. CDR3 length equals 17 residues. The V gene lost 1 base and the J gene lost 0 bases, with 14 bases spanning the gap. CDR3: CAISEYGDISSTDTQYF. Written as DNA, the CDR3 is TGTGCCATCAGTGAGTACGGTGATATCTCTAGCACAGATACGCAGTATTTT.

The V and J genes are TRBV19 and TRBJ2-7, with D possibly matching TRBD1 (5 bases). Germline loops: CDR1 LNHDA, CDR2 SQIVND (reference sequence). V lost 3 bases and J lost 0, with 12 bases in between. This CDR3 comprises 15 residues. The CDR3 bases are TGTGCCAGTAGTATGGGCACAGGTTTCTCCTACGAGCAGTACTTC. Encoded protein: CASSMGTGFSYEQYF. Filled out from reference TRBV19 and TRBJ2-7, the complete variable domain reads DGGITQSPKYLFRKEGQNVTLSCEQNLNHDAMYWYRQDPGQGLRLIYYSQIVNDFQKGDIAEGYSVSREKKESFPLTVTSAQKNPTAFYLCASSMGTGFSYEQYFGPGTRLTVT.

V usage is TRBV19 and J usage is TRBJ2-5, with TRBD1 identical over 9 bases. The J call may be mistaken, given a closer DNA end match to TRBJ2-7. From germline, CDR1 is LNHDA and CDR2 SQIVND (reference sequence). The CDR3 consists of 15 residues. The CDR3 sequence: CASTISGTGSYEQYF. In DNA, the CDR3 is TGTGCCAGTACTATCTCCGGGACAGGGTCCTACGAGCAGTACTTC.

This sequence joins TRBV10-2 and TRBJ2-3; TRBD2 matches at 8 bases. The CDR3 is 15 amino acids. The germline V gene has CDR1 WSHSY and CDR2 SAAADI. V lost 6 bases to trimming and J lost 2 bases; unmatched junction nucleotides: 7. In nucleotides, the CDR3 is TGCGCCAGCAGGGTGGGACTAGTTTTCACAGATACGCAGTATTTT. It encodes CASRVGLVFTDTQYF.

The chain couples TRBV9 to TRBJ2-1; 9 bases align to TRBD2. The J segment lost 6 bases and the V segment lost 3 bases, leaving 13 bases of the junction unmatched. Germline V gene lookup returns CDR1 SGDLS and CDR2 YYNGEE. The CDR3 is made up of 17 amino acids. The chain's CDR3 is CASSGPLAGPNLNEQFF. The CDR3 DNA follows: TGTGCCAGCAGCGGACCCCTAGCGGGGCCCAACCTCAATGAGCAGTTCTTC.

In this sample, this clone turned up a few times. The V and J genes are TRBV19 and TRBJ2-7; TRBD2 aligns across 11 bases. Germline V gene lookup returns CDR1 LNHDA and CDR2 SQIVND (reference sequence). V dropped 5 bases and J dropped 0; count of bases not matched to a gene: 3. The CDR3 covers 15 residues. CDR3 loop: CASSPTSGVSYEQYF. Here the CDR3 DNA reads TGTGCCAGTAGTCCGACTAGCGGGGTCTCCTACGAGCAGTACTTC. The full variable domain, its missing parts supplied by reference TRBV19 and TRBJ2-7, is DGGITQSPKYLFRKEGQNVTLSCEQNLNHDAMYWYRQDPGQGLRLIYYSQIVNDFQKGDIAEGYSVSREKKESFPLTVTSAQKNPTAFYLCASSPTSGVSYEQYFGPGTRLTVT.

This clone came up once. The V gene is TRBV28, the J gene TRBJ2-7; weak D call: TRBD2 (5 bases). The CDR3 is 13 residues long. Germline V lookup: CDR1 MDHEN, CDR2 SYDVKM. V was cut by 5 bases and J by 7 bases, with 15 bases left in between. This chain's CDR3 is CASSPGVGDEQYF. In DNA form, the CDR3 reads TGTGCCAGCAGTCCCGGGGTGGGTGATGAGCAGTACTTC.

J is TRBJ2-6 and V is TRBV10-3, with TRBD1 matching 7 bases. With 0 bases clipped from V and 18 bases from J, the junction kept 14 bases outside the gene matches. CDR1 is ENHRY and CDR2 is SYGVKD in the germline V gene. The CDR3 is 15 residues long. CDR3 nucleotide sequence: TGTGCCATCAGTGAGTCGCTTGACAGGGACGCCCACGGGACTTTC. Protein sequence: CAISESLDRDAHGTF.

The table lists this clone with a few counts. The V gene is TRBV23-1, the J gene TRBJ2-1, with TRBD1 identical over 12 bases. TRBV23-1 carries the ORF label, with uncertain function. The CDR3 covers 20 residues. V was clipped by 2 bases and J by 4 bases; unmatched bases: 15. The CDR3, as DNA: TGCGCCAGCAGTCAAATTAAATGGACGGGACAGGGGGCCGTTTACAATGAGCAGTTCTTC. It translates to CASSQIKWTGQGAVYNEQFF.

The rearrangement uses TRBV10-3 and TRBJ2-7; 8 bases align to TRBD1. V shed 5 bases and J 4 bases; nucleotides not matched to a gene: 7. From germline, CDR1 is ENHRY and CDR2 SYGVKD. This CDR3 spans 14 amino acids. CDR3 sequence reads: CAISPGGERYEQYF. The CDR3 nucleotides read TGTGCCATCAGTCCAGGGGGCGAAAGGTACGAGCAGTACTTC.

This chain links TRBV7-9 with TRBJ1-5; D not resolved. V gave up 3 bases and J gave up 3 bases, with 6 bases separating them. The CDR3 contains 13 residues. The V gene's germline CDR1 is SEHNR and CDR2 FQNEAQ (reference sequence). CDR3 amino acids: CASSFDTNQPQHF. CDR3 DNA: TGTGCCAGCAGCTTTGACACCAATCAGCCCCAGCATTTT.

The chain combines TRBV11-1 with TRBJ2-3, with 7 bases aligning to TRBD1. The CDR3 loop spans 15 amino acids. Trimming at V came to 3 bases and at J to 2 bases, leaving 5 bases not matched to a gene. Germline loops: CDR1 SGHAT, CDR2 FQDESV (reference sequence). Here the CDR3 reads CASSLTGISTDTQYF. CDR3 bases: TGTGCCAGCAGCTTGACAGGGATTTCCACAGATACGCAGTATTTT.

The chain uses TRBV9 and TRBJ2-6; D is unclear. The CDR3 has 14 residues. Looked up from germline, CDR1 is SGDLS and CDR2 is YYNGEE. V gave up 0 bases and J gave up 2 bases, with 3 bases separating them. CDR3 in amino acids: CASSVATGANVLTF. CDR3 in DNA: TGTGCCAGCAGCGTAGCTACTGGGGCCAACGTCCTGACTTTC.

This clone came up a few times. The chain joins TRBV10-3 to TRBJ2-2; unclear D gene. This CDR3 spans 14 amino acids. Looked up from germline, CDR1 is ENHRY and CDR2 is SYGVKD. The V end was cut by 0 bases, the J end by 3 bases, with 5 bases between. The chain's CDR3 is CAISESVDTGELFF. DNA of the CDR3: TGTGCCATCAGTGAGTCGGTAGACACCGGGGAGCTGTTTTTT.

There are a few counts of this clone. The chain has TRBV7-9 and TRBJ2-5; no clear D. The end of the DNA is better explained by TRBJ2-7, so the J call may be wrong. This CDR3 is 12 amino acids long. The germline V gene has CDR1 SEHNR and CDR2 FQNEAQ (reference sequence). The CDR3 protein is CASSFRNYEQYF. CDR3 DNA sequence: TGTGCCAGCAGCTTTCGGAACTACGAGCAGTACTTC.